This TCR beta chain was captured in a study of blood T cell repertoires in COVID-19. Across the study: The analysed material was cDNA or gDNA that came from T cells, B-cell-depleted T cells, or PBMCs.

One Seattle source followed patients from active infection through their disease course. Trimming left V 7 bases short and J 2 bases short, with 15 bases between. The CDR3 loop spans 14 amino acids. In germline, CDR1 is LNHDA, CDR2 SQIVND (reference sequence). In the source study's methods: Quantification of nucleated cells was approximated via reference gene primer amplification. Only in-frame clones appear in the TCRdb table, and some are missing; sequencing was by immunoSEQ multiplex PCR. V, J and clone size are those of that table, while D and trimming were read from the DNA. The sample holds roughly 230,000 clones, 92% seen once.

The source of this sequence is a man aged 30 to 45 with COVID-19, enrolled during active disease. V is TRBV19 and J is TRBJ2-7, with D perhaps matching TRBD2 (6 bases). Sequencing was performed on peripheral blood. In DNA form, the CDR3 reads TGTGCCAGTACCCCGGGGGACGGGGCCTACGAGCAGTACTTC. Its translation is CASTPGDGAYEQYF.